Below, one TCR beta chain is given with its context. This sample is drawn from a study of cytotoxic CD8 clonotypes in ibrutinib-treated CLL. With 5 bases clipped from V and 8 bases from J, the junction kept 16 bases outside the gene matches. Per the germline V gene, CDR1 is SGHTA and CDR2 is FQGTGA. The CDR3 consists of 17 residues. Clones were sequenced by immunoSEQ multiplex PCR, and TCRdb holds only the in-frame ones, with some missing. The data contain 330,000 or so clones, 67% of them seen just once; the ten biggest clones take up roughly 6%. The receptor was derived from a human donor with chronic lymphocytic leukemia. The specimen was PBMCs, collected after 36 months of ibrutinib treatment. The V gene is TRBV7-3, the J gene TRBJ2-3, with TRBD2 matching 10 bases. The CDR3 bases are TGTGCCAGCAGCCCAGGGACTAGCGTCCTCCCACCGGGTACGCAGTATTTT. Translation gives CASSPGTSVLPPGTQYF.